This T cell receptor beta chain originates from a study of cytotoxic CD8 clonotypes in ibrutinib-treated CLL (dated by TCRdb to the early 2020s). For context, the study as a whole: The cohort had some eleven relapsed/refractory and 15 treatment-naive patients; some 17 were IGHV unmutated. On average, each sample had some 250,000 productive templates and more than 75,000 productive rearrangements. Samples at response were collected after a median of roughly twelve months of treatment, with a range of about 6 to 36 months. Cryopreserved peripheral blood mononuclear cells were collected at three points: before therapy, at response, and at either sustained remission or disease progression. All remission and progressive disease samples were collected while patients were still receiving ibrutinib. Of the 70 to 100 people in the trial, about 25 had longitudinal samples available. Responses were partial in around 25 patients and complete in 2; after median 68 months follow-up, roughly 14 stayed in remission and some twelve progressed. The paper as a whole reports these results and caveats: Baseline clonality exceeded that of age-matched healthy donors and correlated strongly with circulating CD8+ T-cell counts. Public clonotypes were rare and either shrank or stayed stable during treatment, and the rise in clonality at ibrutinib response reflected expansion of private clonotypes. Sampling times were not matched between patients in sustained remission and patients whose disease was progressing, and lymph node repertoires were not examined. Clonality rose at ibrutinib response, remained stable during sustained remission, and dropped back toward baseline at progression.

Regarding this clone: The antigen this receptor binds is unknown. No base quality information exists; no much larger clone differs at one position.

The V end gives up 4 bases and the J end 2 bases, leaving 5 bases in the junction not matched to a gene. CDR3 length: 14 amino acids, cysteine to phenylalanine. Only the CDR3 region is kept as DNA, spanning 42 bases read in frame from base 1. The germline V gene (reference sequence) specifies MNHEY as CDR1 and SMNVEV as CDR2. According to the study, the label for this sample's time point signals: about 11 months on ibrutinib. Around 2 micrograms of genomic DNA were extracted from cryopreserved PBMCs for TCR beta library preparation. Longitudinal blood samples from CLL patients on ibrutinib monotherapy were analyzed using high-throughput TCR beta sequencing. The patients were enrolled in a single-center, open-label phase 2 trial of ibrutinib monotherapy. On a MiSeq, deep resolution sequencing aimed for a depth between 1 in 1 million and 1 in 200,000 T cells, with each clonotype covered around 9.2x on average. TCR beta libraries were generated with the immunoSEQ hsTCRB Kit. The study's own analysis went as follows. Data were analyzed with ImmunoSEQ Data Assistant and ImmunoSEQ Analyzer, with V, D and J genes assigned per IMGT definitions. Clonality, which ranges from 0 to 1, was calculated as one minus the normalized Shannon entropy of productive rearrangement frequencies. Only overrepresented clonotypes making up at least 0.05% of each patient's repertoire were included in the public clonotype analysis. Some 13 age-matched healthy donor repertoires from immuneACCESS served as clonality controls. The clones in this table, taken by TCRdb from immuneACCESS, are in-frame only. Not every clone is retained; where verified, under half of the shortfall comes from an unresolved V gene, and the cause of the rest is unknown. Clonal size and the V and J genes are those of that table, whereas D and trimming came from the DNA. In all, the sample holds around 150,000 clones, and 81% of those were seen once. The ten largest clones add up to under 2.5% of the sample.

The V and J genes are TRBV27 and TRBJ2-7; 7 middle bases align to TRBD1. Material: PBMCs, obtained after 12 months of ibrutinib treatment. This clonotype originated in a human donor with chronic lymphocytic leukemia. The sequenced DNA is TGTGCCAGCAGTTCGCTGAGGGGGCCCTACGAGCAGTACTTC. This sequence encodes CASSSLRGPYEQYF.